This T cell receptor beta chain was captured in a study of long-term antiretroviral therapy in people with HIV (dated by TCRdb to 2022 to 2024). Regarding the research as a whole: The earliest samples were collected approximately a decade before the 2015 WHO recommendation for immediate ART, a period when ART was typically delayed until CD4 counts fell. Among the 25 to 30 participants with HIV, eleven were female. Test extractions of a monoclonal T-cell line alongside 33 polyclonal samples showed no cross-contamination during QIAcube processing. From fewer than 35 adults with confirmed HIV infection, the cohort provided around 180 cryopreserved PBMC samples, gathered serially across a mean of around 6 years (range 1-12). A retrospective serial study tested whether ART initiation and durable HIV suppression were associated with changes in peripheral blood TRB repertoire composition and diversity. The investigation overall reported the following: A significant increase in TRB diversity was found to be associated with ART initiation, although TRB diversity was observed to remain significantly below that of transplant donor controls even after long-term ART. HIV repertoires had narrower CDR3 length ranges than controls, and the network structure suggested an antigen-experienced repertoire that shifted only slightly toward naive after ART. No data were available on ART adherence, viral resistance or therapy changes, limiting inferences about post-ART repertoire changes. Because cell numbers in pre-ART samples were limited, unsorted PBMC were profiled instead of sorted CD4+ and CD8+ T cells. Since PBMC availability was limited, sequencing covered only the TCR beta chain, with no alpha chain pairing. The samples span the years 2004 to 2017, and the ART regimens used at that time may not be as effective as current regimens. The repertoire was dominated across all time points by expanded TRB clones identified before ART initiation, although this dominance was seen to fluctuate and to decrease in many PLHIV after ART.

From the germline V gene, CDR1 is SGHTA and CDR2 is FQGNSA. V and J are truncated by 5 bases and 6 bases respectively, leaving an intervening sequence of 17 bases. The CDR3 goes from the cysteine to the phenylalanine over 15 residues. Only the CDR3 portion is preserved as DNA: 45 bases, with reading frame beginning at the first base. Inclusion was restricted to participants for whom at least one PBMC sample before ART initiation and at least two post-ART samples were available. All participants with HIV were treated in the United States of America. Before DNA extraction, cryopreserved samples containing about 1-11 million PBMC were thawed and washed. At the time of the earliest PBMC sample for each participant with HIV, ages ranged from about 20 to 54 years. Each participant contributed PBMC samples from 1-4 timepoints before ART initiation and 2-8 timepoints after ART initiation, with a median of 7 samples. For every participant, serial HIV viral load, CD4+ T-cell count, ART history and demographic data were obtained. Using a Qiagen kit on a QIAcube, genomic DNA was extracted from unsorted PBMC, with samples processed in batches of 12.

Sequencing of the TRB variable region was done with the immunoSEQ hsTCRB v3.0 assay at survey level resolution. A depth of roughly 40,000-55,000 T-cell genomes per sample was targeted for TRB sequencing. An Illumina MiSeq with a v3 150-cycle kit was used to sequence the pooled TRB libraries. In the source study's methods: Analysis of repertoires was carried out in R inside a reproducible Nextflow workflow spanning QC, data transformation and analysis. LymphoSeq2, an R package for exploring AIRR-Seq data, was used to implement custom analyses. A few samples yielding fewer than 5000 total TRB sequences were excluded, leaving more than 150 analyzed HIV repertoires. Of the roughly 190 retained HIV repertoires, about 60 were collected before and 120 to 140 after ART initiation. Each repertoire was downsampled to 5000 TRB nucleotide sequences, and summary statistics were averaged across 100 downsampling iterations. Only TRB sequences with CDR3 regions of at least seven amino acids were retained for analysis. A Shannon entropy-derived clonality score and the Gini coefficient were used to measure diversity. In the repertoire networks, any two of the top 5000 CDR3 amino acid sequences were connected whenever the two sequences differed by an edit distance of one. For TRB CDR3 amino acid sequences, antigen specificity groups and MHC restriction were predicted with GLIPH2. To flag known CMV, EBV, HIV or tissue antigen associations, CDR3 amino acid sequences were matched against VDJdb and McPAS-TCR. Pre-ART, post-ART and control groups were compared with Wilcoxon signed-rank tests and Holm-Bonferroni correction. Imported from immuneACCESS, the table was reduced by TCRdb to in-frame sequences with V and J called. These copies leave out some clones; in studies compared against another copy, an unresolved V gene accounts for under half, and the cause of the remainder is not known. That table is the source of V, J and clone size, and D and trimming were worked out from the DNA. The sample table lists roughly 30,000 clones, 75% to 90% of them with a count of one. The ten largest clones take up roughly 7.5% of the sample.

To note about this clone: Its antigen specificity is not known. There are no base qualities to consult, and no much larger clone falls within one base.

The source is a man aged 35 to 55 with HIV. The rearranged segments are TRBV7-2 and TRBJ1-3; no D gene is confidently identified. Sequences were derived from unsorted PBMCs, sampled 0.3 years after starting antiretroviral therapy. The nucleotides are TGTGCCAGCAGCCCCGCGGCGGGAGCTGAAAACACCATATATTTT. Translated, it gives CASSPAAGAENTIYF. Full variable domain (CDR3 extended with the reference TRBV7-2 and TRBJ1-3 proteins): GAGVSQSPSNKVTEKGKDVELRCDPISGHTALYWYRQSLGQGLEFLIYFQGNSAPDKSGLPSDRFSAERTGGSVSTLTIQRTQQEDSAVYLCASSPAAGAENTIYFGEGSWLTVV.